This T cell receptor beta chain was observed in a study of technical replicates of blood from a few donors. Using immunoSEQ multiplex PCR, the repertoire was profiled, and TCRdb retains in-frame clones only, with some absent. The repertoire holds more than 90,000 clones, with 85% to 95% as singletons. Germline CDR1 MRHNA, CDR2 SNTAGT. V lost 0 bases, J lost 5 bases, and 13 bases lay in between. The CDR3 has 15 amino acids. Sequencing was done on a sample of T cells isolated from PBMCs. The receptor was derived from a human donor in good health. The rearrangement links TRBV6-4 to TRBJ1-1; no clear D. CDR3 coding DNA: TGTGCCAGCAGTGACTCGAGTGGAGGAAGGACTGAAGCTTTCTTT. This translates into CASSDSSGGRTEAFF.